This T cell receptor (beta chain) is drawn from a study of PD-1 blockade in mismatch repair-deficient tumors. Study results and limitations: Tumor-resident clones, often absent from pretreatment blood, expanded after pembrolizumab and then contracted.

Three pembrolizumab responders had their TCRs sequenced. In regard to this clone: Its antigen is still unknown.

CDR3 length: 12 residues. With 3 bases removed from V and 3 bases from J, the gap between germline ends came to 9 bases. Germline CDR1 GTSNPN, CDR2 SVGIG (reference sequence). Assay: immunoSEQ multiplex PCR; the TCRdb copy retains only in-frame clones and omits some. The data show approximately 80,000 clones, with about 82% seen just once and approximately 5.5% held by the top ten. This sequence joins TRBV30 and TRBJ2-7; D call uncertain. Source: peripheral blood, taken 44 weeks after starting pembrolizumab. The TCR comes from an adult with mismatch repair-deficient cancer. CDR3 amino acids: CAWSVNNYEQYF. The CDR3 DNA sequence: TGTGCCTGGAGCGTAAATAACTACGAGCAGTACTTC.